The clone carrying this TCR beta chain came up many times. Its antigen is as yet unknown. Using RNA transcripts as the source, TCR beta CDR3 regions were amplified. A set of HTBI primers served as the primers for a first-round RT-PCR of the TCR CDR3. TCRdb called the multiplex PCR reads again in MiXCR, with one record for every CDR3 protein. This sample carries roughly 530,000 distinct CDR3 sequences, roughly a sixth of them seen once, and the ten largest clones take approximately 15%. Germline V gives CDR1 GTSNPN, CDR2 SVGIG (reference sequence). This CDR3 is built from 14 residues. V lost 0 bases and J 5 bases, leaving 14 bases between the germline ends. These data belong to a study of T cells in Graves' hyperthyroidism and ophthalmopathy. Study-wide results and limits: Most clonotypes expanded in thyroid above 0.001 were likewise present in blood. Using 13 V-J features, a model discriminated ophthalmopathy from stable hyperthyroidism.

For the diagnoses, clinical symptoms, serum thyroxine and TRAb, thyroid ultrasound and orbital computed tomography were used. This clonotype originated in a woman younger than 30 with Graves' ophthalmopathy. The V and J genes are TRBV30 and TRBJ2-7, with D maybe TRBD1 (6 bases). Sequencing was carried out using blood. The CDR3, as DNA: TGTGCCTGGAGTGTAACGGGGACAAAAAACGAGCAGTACTTC. Residues: CAWSVTGTKNEQYF.